Included here is one T cell receptor beta chain sequence, with context. Antigen: not known. These data come from a study of cytomegalovirus exposure and HLA in healthy donors. Study background: The study's early data release held some 85 million unique TCRs from HLA-typed donors.

Donors counted as nominally healthy when sampled, yet unrecorded immune exposures were likely. This CDR3 region has 14 residues. The V and J ends lost 4 bases and 0 bases, in that order; junction bases with no gene match: 2. Looked up from germline, CDR1 is SGDLS and CDR2 is YYNGEE. It was with 60 Vbeta and 13 Jbeta primers that the PCR ran. Sequenced by immunoSEQ multiplex PCR; TCRdb stores in-frame clones only, minus some. Altogether roughly 150,000 clones are present, 60% to 80% being singletons, with the ten largest covering around 2.3%. Overall study results and limits: TCR beta V- and J-gene trimming, according to a later analysis, was linked to a missense DCLRE1C variant.

Sequenced material: PBMCs. The chain couples TRBV9 to TRBJ1-2; 8 bases map to TRBD1. The sequence was obtained from a man aged 45-65 years in good health and CMV-seropositive. The DNA for the CDR3 is TGTGCCAGCAGCCCGACAGGGGCTAACTATGGCTACACCTTC. It translates to CASSPTGANYGYTF.